Listed here are 18 T cell receptor beta chains from one sample, sequenced in a study of graft-versus-host responses after intestinal transplantation. TCRdb keeps only in-frame clones here, not all; method: immunoSEQ multiplex PCR. Seen here are some 120,000 clones, just over 90% observed once, and the top ten hold over 0.15%. The antigens of these receptors remain unknown. This material consisted of unstimulated CD4+ T cells sorted from spleen or lymph node cells, taken before intestinal transplant. All receptors come from a human donor who received an intestinal transplant.

The rearrangement joins TRBV11-2 to TRBJ2-7; 12 bases line up with TRBD2. The J segment lost 9 bases and the V segment lost 5 bases, leaving 8 bases of the junction unmatched. Per the germline V gene, CDR1 is SGHAT and CDR2 is FQNNGV. The CDR3 contains 14 residues. CDR3 DNA: TGTGCCAGCAGCCGCGGACTAGCGGGGAGATCGCAGTACTTC. Its protein is CASSRGLAGRSQYF.

This chain uses TRBV19 with TRBJ1-2; a weak D match, TRBD1 (5 bases). The V end lost 6 bases, the J end lost 5 bases, and 19 bases lay between the germline ends. Germline CDR1 and CDR2: LNHDA and SQIVND (reference sequence). CDR3 size: 15 residues. Here the CDR3 DNA reads TGTGCCAGTAGGGGAAGGGAGGGGTTCGTTTATGGCTACACCTTC. The encoded protein is CASRGREGFVYGYTF.

This chain connects TRBV10-2 to TRBJ1-6, with 7 bases lining up with TRBD1. CDR3 length: 15 residues. Per the germline V gene, CDR1 is WSHSY and CDR2 is SAAADI. V was pared by 0 bases and J by 9 bases, with 5 bases of the junction left unmatched. The CDR3 nucleotides read TGCGCCAGCAGTGAGTCGACAGGGAGTAGTTCACCCCTCCACTTT. Encoded protein: CASSESTGSSSPLHF.

The V and J genes are TRBV7-9 and TRBJ2-5; no definite D call. The CDR3 extends over 16 amino acids. V was pared by 5 bases and J by 2 bases, with 18 bases between. Germline lookup yields CDR1 SEHNR and CDR2 FQNEAQ (reference sequence). The CDR3 protein is CASSKWVQIIQETQYF. CDR3 coding DNA: TGTGCCAGCAGCAAGTGGGTTCAGATTATACAAGAGACCCAGTACTTC. Full variable domain (remainder filled in from reference TRBV7-9 and TRBJ2-5): DTGVSQNPRHKITKRGQNVTFRCDPISEHNRLYWYRQTLGQGPEFLTYFQNEAQLEKSRLLSDRFSAERPKGSFSTLEIQRTEQGDSAMYLCASSKWVQIIQETQYFGPGTRLLVL.

The CDR3 region is CASSGDAGRTEAFF. CDR3 in DNA: TGCGCCAGCAGTGGCGACGCAGGGAGAACTGAAGCTTTCTTT. The V call is TRBV10-2, the J call TRBJ1-1; tentative D call: TRBD1 (5 bases). Germline V CDR1 and CDR2: WSHSY, SAAADI. This CDR3 comprises 14 residues. The ends were cut back, 4 bases at V and 5 bases at J, with 14 bases in the middle.

V and J are TRBV19 and TRBJ1-3; 7 positions agree with TRBD1. With 5 bases clipped from V and 0 bases from J, the junction kept 7 bases outside the gene matches. The CDR3 length is 16 residues. Per the germline V gene, CDR1 is LNHDA and CDR2 is SQIVND (reference sequence). CDR3 amino acids: CASSLRTGPSGNTIYF. The CDR3 DNA reads TGTGCCAGTAGTTTAAGGACAGGTCCCTCTGGAAACACCATATATTTT.

The rearrangement joins TRBV2 to TRBJ1-3; no clear D gene. CDR3 size: 12 residues. V was pared by 7 bases and J by 7 bases, with 11 bases between. Germline V CDR1 and CDR2: SNHLY, FYNNEI. The CDR3: CASTQSRNTIYF. CDR3 nucleotide sequence: TGTGCCAGCACCCAAAGCAGGAACACCATATATTTT.

This chain uses TRBV15 with TRBJ1-5, with no clear D. The CDR3 has 13 amino acids. Per the germline V gene, CDR1 is LNHNV and CDR2 is YYDKDF (reference sequence). With 5 bases removed from V and 2 bases from J, the gap between germline ends came to 7 bases. The CDR3 reads CATSQNGNQPQHF. Here the CDR3 DNA reads TGTGCCACCAGCCAAAATGGCAATCAGCCCCAGCATTTT.

V usage is TRBV2 and J usage is TRBJ1-2; D is unclear. The CDR3 is made up of 13 amino acids. Germline-derived CDR1 and CDR2 are SNHLY and FYNNEI. The V end lost 3 bases, the J end lost 7 bases, and 12 bases lay between the germline ends. CDR3 sequence reads: CASSEGRGGGYTF. The CDR3 DNA reads as TGTGCCAGCAGTGAGGGTCGCGGCGGTGGCTACACCTTC.

CDR3 DNA: TGCGCCAGCAGCTTGGGGGGCGGGGGACCTAGCACAGATACGCAGTATTTT. As protein: CASSLGGGGPSTDTQYF. This rearrangement joins TRBV5-1 to TRBJ2-3; TRBD2 aligns across 7 bases. Germline values: CDR1 SGHRS, CDR2 YFSETQ. V gave up 0 bases and J gave up 0 bases; unmatched junction bases: 7. The CDR3 contains 17 residues.

V is TRBV5-4 and J is TRBJ2-6; possible D gene TRBD1, 6 bases. Trimming removed 0 bases at V and 4 bases at J, with 11 bases between. This CDR3 is 16 amino acids long. CDR1 and CDR2 from the germline V gene are SGHNT and YYREEE (reference sequence). This CDR3 is CASSLGWGPGANVLTF. CDR3 DNA: TGTGCCAGCAGCTTGGGCTGGGGGCCCGGGGCCAACGTCCTGACTTTC.

A single count supports this clone. The rearrangement joins TRBV5-8 to TRBJ2-1, with 8 bases lining up with TRBD1. With V trimmed by 3 bases and J by 2 bases, 4 bases remained unmatched. This CDR3 region has 15 residues. Germline-derived CDR1 and CDR2 are SGHTS and YDEGEE. CDR3 sequence: CASSSRQGTYNEQFF. The CDR3 nucleotides are TGTGCCAGCAGCTCTAGACAGGGGACCTACAATGAGCAGTTCTTC.

As DNA, the CDR3 is TGTGCCAGCAGCTTGGCCGGAATCAGAATCAACTATGGCTACACCTTC. Its protein product is CASSLAGIRINYGYTF. The chain joins TRBV5-6 to TRBJ1-2; D call uncertain. The ends were cut back, 0 bases at V and 2 bases at J, with 14 bases in the middle. Germline CDR1 is SGHDT and CDR2 is YYEEEE. The CDR3 runs to 16 residues.

This rearrangement joins TRBV9 to TRBJ2-1; D is unresolved. Germline values: CDR1 SGDLS, CDR2 YYNGEE. Trimming removed 5 bases from V and 4 bases from J, with 16 bases in between. The CDR3 consists of 15 residues. The CDR3 loop reads CASSPTPVGYNEQFF. The CDR3 nucleotides are TGTGCCAGCAGTCCGACCCCTGTCGGGTACAATGAGCAGTTCTTC.

The rearrangement links TRBV4-1 to TRBJ1-1; D is undetermined. V lost 1 base to trimming and J lost 5 bases, with 8 bases between them. Germline V gene lookup returns CDR1 MGHRA and CDR2 YSYEKL. The CDR3 totals 13 residues. The CDR3 sequence: CASSQVFRTEAFF. The CDR3 nucleotides read TGCGCCAGCAGCCAAGTTTTCCGAACTGAAGCTTTCTTT.

The chain links TRBV7-8 to TRBJ1-2, with no clear D. V lost 3 bases, J lost 2 bases, and 13 bases lay in between. The length of the CDR3 is 15 residues. Germline V gene data show CDR1 as SGHVS and CDR2 as FQNEAQ. The CDR3 spells CASSFAPQGNYGYTF. The CDR3 coding sequence is TGTGCCAGCAGCTTTGCTCCCCAAGGAAACTATGGCTACACCTTC.

V usage is TRBV7-2 and J usage is TRBJ2-4, with D uncertain. This CDR3 comprises 15 residues. V was pared by 5 bases and J by 4 bases, with 15 bases between. Germline CDR1 reads SGHTA; CDR2 reads FQGNSA. CDR3 coding DNA: TGTGCCAGCAGCCCAAGCCTCACAGTAAAAAACATTCAGTACTTC. Encoded protein: CASSPSLTVKNIQYF.

The chain combines TRBV19 with TRBJ1-1, with 9 nucleotides matching TRBD1. The CDR3 runs 15 residues. V shed 3 bases, J shed 4 bases, and the junction held 6 bases outside the gene matches. Germline assignment: CDR1 LNHDA and CDR2 SQIVND (reference sequence). In DNA, the CDR3 is TGTGCCAGTAGTATCCGACAGGGGGGGGGCACTGAAGCTTTCTTT. Translating gives CASSIRQGGGTEAFF.